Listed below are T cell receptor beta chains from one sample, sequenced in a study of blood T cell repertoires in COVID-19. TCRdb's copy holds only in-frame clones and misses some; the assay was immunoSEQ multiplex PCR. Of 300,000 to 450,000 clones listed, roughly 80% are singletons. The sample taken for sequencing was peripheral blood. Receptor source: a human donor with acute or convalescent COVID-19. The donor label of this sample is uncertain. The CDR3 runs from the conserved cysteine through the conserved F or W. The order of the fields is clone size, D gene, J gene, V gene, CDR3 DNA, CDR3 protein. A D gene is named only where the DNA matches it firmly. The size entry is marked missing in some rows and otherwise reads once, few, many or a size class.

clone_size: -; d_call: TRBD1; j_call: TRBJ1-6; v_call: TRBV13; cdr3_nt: TGTGCCAGCAGCCCAAGACAGGGTAGTAATTCACCCCTCCACTTT; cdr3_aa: CASSPRQGSNSPLHF
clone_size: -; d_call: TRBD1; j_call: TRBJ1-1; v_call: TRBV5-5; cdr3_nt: TGTGCCAGCAGCTTGCAGGGACAGCTGAACACTGAAGCTTTCTTT; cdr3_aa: CASSLQGQLNTEAFF
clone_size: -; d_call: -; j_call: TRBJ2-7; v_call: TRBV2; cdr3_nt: TGTGCCAGCAGTGCTGACTCGAGCTCCTACGAGCAGTACTTC; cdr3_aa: CASSADSSSYEQYF
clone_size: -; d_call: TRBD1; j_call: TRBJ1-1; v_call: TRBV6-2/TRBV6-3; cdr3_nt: TGTGCCAGCAGTCGAGACAGGGTGAGCACTGAAGCTTTCTTT; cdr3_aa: CASSRDRVSTEAFF
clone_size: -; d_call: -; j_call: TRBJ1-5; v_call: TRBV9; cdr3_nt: TGTGCCAGCAGCGTAGGCGAGGCTGCTGGGCCCCAGCATTTT; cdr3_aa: CASSVGEAAGPQHF
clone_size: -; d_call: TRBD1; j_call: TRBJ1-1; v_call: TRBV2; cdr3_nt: TGTGCCAGCAGAATGACAGGGCTGAACACTGAAGCTTTCTTT; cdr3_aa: CASRMTGLNTEAFF
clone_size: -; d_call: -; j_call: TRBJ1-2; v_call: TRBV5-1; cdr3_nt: TGCGCCAGCGGGGGGGGAAACTATGGCTACACCTTC; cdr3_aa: CASGGGNYGYTF
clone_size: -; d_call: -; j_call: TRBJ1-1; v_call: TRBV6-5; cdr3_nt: TGTGCCAGCAGTTATTTTGTCCAGGGGACAACTGAAGCTTTCTTT; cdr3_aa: CASSYFVQGTTEAFF
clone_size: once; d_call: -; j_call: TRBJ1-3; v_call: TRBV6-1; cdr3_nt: TGTGCCAGCAGTGAAGGATCTAGAAACACCATATATTTT; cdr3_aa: CASSEGSRNTIYF
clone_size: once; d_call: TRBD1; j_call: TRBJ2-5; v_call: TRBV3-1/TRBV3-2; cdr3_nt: TGTGCCAGCAGCCAAGATCGAAGAACAGGGGGTGCCCAGTACTTC; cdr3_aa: CASSQDRRTGGAQYF
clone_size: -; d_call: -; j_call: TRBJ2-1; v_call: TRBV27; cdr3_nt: TGTGCCAGCAGCGCGAATGTAAGGACAGCTTACAATGAGCAGTTCTTC; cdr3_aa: CASSANVRTAYNEQFF
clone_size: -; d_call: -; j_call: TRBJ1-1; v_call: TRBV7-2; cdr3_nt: TGTGCCAGCAGCTTAGACAGGTTGGACACTGAAGCTTTCTTT; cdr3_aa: CASSLDRLDTEAFF
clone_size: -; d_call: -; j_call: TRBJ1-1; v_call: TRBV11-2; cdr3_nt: TGTGCCAGCAGCCTCCGGTTCGTGGGACAGAACACTGAAGCTTTCTTT; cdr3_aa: CASSLRFVGQNTEAFF
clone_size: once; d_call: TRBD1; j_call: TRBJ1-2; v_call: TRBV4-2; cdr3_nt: TGTGCCAGCAGAATAACAGGGGCGAAACCGGGACAGCCTTTCTATGGCTACACCTTC; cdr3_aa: CASRITGAKPGQPFYGYTF
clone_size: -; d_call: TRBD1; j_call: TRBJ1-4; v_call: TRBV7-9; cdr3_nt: TGTGCCAGCAGCTACGGCGACAGGGGGCCAGAAAATGAAAAACTGTTTTTT; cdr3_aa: CASSYGDRGPENEKLFF
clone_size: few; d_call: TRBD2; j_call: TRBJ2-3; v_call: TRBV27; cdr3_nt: TGTGCCAGCATTGTGATGCGGGGGGGCACAGATACGCAGTATTTT; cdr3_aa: CASIVMRGGTDTQYF
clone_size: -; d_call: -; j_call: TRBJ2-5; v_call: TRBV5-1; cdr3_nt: TGCGCCAGCAGTCCGTTGGGGGCCCCAGGAACCCAAGAGACCCAGTACTTC; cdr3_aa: CASSPLGAPGTQETQYF
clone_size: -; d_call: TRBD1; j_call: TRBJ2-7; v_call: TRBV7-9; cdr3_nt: TGTGCCAGCAGCGCGACAGGGGGCGCGTACGAGCAGTACTTC; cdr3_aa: CASSATGGAYEQYF
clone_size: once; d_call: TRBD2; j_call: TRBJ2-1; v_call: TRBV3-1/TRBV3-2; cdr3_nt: TGTGCCAGCAGCCACTTACAGAGCGGGGGGCAGCAGTTCTTC; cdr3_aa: CASSHLQSGGQQFF
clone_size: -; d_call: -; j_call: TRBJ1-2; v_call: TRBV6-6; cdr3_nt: TGTGCCAGCAGTCAACAGGGTTTTGATGGCTACACCTTC; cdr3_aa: CASSQQGFDGYTF
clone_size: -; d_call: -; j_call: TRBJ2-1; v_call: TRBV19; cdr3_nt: TGTGCCAGTAGTATGATGCTAGGCCCCTACAATGAGCAGTTCTTC; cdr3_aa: CASSMMLGPYNEQFF
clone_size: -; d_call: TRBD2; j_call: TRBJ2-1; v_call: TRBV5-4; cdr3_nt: TGTGCCAGCAGCTTAGGGACTAGTGGGGTCAATGAGCAGTTCTTC; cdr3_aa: CASSLGTSGVNEQFF
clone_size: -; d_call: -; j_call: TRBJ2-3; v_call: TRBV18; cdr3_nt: TGTGCCAGCTCACCAATAGAGGGAGGACAGCAGTATTTT; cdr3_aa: CASSPIEGGQQYF
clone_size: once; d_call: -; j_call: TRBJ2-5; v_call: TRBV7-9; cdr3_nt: TGTGCCAGCAGCTTCCCGACGGGCCAAGAGACCCAGTACTTC; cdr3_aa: CASSFPTGQETQYF
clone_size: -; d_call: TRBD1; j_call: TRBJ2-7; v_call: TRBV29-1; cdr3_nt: TGCAGCGTGGGCGACAGGGTCTACGAGCAGTACTTC; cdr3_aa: CSVGDRVYEQYF
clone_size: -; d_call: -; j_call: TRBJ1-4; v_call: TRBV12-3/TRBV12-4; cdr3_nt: TGTGCCAGCAGTTGGGCGGGGAATGAAAAACTGTTTTTT; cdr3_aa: CASSWAGNEKLFF
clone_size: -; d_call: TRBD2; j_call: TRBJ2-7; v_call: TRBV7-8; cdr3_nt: TGTGCCAGCACCGGGACGGGAGGGGGGGTGCCCTACGAGCAGTACTTC; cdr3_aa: CASTGTGGGVPYEQYF
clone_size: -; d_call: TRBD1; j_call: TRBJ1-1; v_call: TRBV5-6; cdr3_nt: TGTGCCAGCAGCTTGGAGGTCAGGGGGACTGAAGCTTTCTTT; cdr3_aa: CASSLEVRGTEAFF
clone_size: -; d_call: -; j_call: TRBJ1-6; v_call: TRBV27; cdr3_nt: TGTGCCAGCAGTTTAATTTTGGGGGGAGATTCACCCCTCCACTTT; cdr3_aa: CASSLILGGDSPLHF
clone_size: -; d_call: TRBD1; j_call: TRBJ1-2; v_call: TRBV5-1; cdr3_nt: TGCGCCAGCAGCTTGGCCGCGGGGACAGGCTATGGCTACACCTTC; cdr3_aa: CASSLAAGTGYGYTF
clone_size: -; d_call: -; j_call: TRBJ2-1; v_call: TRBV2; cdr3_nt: TGTGCCAGCAGCGTCACGGGACTCTTTGAGCAGTTCTTC; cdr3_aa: CASSVTGLFEQFF
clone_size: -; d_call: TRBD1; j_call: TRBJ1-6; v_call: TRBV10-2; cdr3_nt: TGCGCCAGCAGGGACAGGGCTAATTCACCCCTCCACTTT; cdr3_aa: CASRDRANSPLHF
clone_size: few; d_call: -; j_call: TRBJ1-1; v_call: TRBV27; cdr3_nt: TGTGCCAGCAGCGCTTTTGGACAGCCGAACACTGAAGCTTTCTTT; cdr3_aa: CASSAFGQPNTEAFF
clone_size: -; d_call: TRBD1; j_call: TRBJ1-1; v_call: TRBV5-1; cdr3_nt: TGCGCCAGCAGCTTGGGAGGGGGACAGGGCAAGGCTTTCTTT; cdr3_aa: CASSLGGGQGKAFF
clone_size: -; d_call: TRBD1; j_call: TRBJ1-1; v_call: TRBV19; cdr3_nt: TGTGCCAGTAGTATACAGGGGGCGGGTACTGAAGCTTTCTTT; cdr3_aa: CASSIQGAGTEAFF
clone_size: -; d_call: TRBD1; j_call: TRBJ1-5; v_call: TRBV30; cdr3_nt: TGTGCCTGGAGATTGGGGGGACAGGGATATAGCAATCAGCCCCAGCATTTT; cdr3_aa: CAWRLGGQGYSNQPQHF
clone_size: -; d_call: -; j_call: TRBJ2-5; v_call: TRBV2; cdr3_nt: TGTGCCAGCAGTGAAGAACAGGGATCCCAAGAGACCCAGTACTTC; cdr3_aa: CASSEEQGSQETQYF
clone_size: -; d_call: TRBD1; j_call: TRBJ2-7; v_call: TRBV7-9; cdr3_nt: TGTGCCAGCAGCTTGGCTGGGACAGTGTACGAGCAGTACTTC; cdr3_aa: CASSLAGTVYEQYF
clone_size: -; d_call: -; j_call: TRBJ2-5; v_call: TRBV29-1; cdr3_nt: TGCGGCGTTGAGCAGGGAAGGGGAGAGACCCAGTACTTC; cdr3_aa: CGVEQGRGETQYF
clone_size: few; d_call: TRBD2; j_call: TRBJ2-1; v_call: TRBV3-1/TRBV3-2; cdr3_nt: TGTGCCAGCAGCACCACTCAGCGGGAGATGGGCAATGAGCAGTTCTTC; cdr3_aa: CASSTTQREMGNEQFF
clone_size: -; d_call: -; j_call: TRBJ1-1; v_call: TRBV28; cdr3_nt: TGTGCCAGCTTAGGGCGGGGAAGAACTGAAGCTTTCTTT; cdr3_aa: CASLGRGRTEAFF
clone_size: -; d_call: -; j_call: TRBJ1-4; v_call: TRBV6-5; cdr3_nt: TGTGCCAGCAGTTACTCGATACAGGGTGATGAAAAACTGTTTTTT; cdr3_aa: CASSYSIQGDEKLFF
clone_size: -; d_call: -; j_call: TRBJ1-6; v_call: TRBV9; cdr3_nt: TGTGCCAGCAGCGGTAGTTTGGGGCCAAACTCACCCCTCCACTTT; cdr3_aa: CASSGSLGPNSPLHF
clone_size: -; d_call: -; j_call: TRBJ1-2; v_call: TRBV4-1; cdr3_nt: TGCGCCAGCAGCCATCAGAACAGGGATGGGGGCTATGGCTACACCTTC; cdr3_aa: CASSHQNRDGGYGYTF
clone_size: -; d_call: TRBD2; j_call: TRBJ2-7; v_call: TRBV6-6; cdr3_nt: TGTGCCAGCAGTTACCGGGAGGGCGGCTCCTACGAGCAGTACTTC; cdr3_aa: CASSYREGGSYEQYF
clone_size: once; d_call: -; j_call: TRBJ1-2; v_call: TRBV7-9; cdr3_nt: TGTGCCAGCAGCTTAGAGCAGGGGGGCTACACCTTC; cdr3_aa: CASSLEQGGYTF
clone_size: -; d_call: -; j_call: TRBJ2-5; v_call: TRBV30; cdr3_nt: TGTGCCTGGAGTGTAGGCCAAGGGGGAGGGGAGACCCAGTACTTC; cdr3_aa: CAWSVGQGGGETQYF
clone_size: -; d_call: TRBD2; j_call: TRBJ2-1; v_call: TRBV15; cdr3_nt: TGTGCCACCAGCTTGAGCGGGAGGGCCAATTTCTATGAGCAGTTCTTC; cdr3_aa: CATSLSGRANFYEQFF